This T cell receptor beta chain was profiled in a study of T cell responses to AZD1222 COVID-19 vaccine. About the study: Second-dose groups at about 4 or about 12 weeks were pooled.

Study-wide points: Vaccination with two AZD1222 doses was followed by a rise in Spike-specific TCR breadth and depth. The span of vaccine-associated CD4 TCRs extended across spike, with dominance at 160-218 and 743-854. Nearly half of spike-specific TCRs reportedly go after variant regions that carry no mutations.

CDR1 is MNHEY and CDR2 is SVGEGT in the germline V gene. The V end was cut by 5 bases, the J end by 6 bases, with 14 bases between. The CDR3 extends over 14 amino acids. As regards this clone: The antigen remains undetermined.

Using immunoSEQ multiplex PCR, the repertoire was profiled, and TCRdb retains in-frame clones only, with some absent. This sample has approximately 110,000 clones, with approximately 89% found just once. The chain links TRBV6-2 or TRBV6-3 to TRBJ1-5, with TRBD1 as a possible D gene (5 bases). The sequencing here drew on peripheral blood, taken on day 0 of AZD1222 vaccination. The clonotype comes from an adult in good health. Written as DNA, the CDR3 is TGTGCCAGCAGTGGGCTGGGGGGTCGTCAGCCCCAGCATTTT. Protein: CASSGLGGRQPQHF.